This T cell receptor (beta chain) was documented in a study of T cell responses to AZD1222 COVID-19 vaccine. Germline CDR1 is SSHAT and CDR2 is FNYEAQ (reference sequence). V lost 5 bases to trimming and J lost 1 base, with 27 bases between them. The CDR3 loop spans 20 amino acids. Broader study findings: Clonal diversity may have been underestimated in mostly white British donors. Baseline seropositivity occurred in only a handful of AZD1222 recipients. Dominant at 160-218 and 743-854, vaccine-associated CD4 TCRs also spanned spike.

As concerns this clone: Antigen: not known.

Samples with a second dose at about 4 or about 12 weeks were pooled together. Clones were read by immunoSEQ multiplex PCR, and TCRdb kept only the in-frame ones, dropping some. Of 150,000 to 250,000 clones listed, under 95% are singletons. The rearrangement links TRBV7-7 to TRBJ1-3; D is perhaps TRBD1 (6 bases). The sequences come from peripheral blood, collected 28 days after the second AZD1222 dose. The clonotype comes from an adult who received the AZD1222 COVID-19 vaccine. Here the CDR3 DNA reads TGTGCCAGCAGCACCGGGGGTACAGGGTCAAGAGTTTTTTCTGGAAACACCATATATTTT. Translated: CASSTGGTGSRVFSGNTIYF. Using reference TRBV7-7 and TRBJ1-3 for the parts outside the CDR3, the full variable domain is GAGVSQSPRYKVTKRGQDVTLRCDPISSHATLYWYQQALGQGPEFLTYFNYEAQPDKSGLPSDRFSAERPEGSISTLTIQRTEQRDSAMYRCASSTGGTGSRVFSGNTIYFGEGSWLTVV.